The 29 T cell receptor beta chains below come from one sample, sequenced in a study of CD8+ T cells in alopecia areata. Reverse transcribed after extraction, RNA yielded cDNA as the sequencing template. Repertoires were generated with immunoSEQ multiplex PCR, while TCRdb's copy carries only in-frame clones and drops some. The data contain roughly 120,000 clones, approximately 60% of them singletons. Input material: CD4+ T cells sorted from blood. These receptors were obtained from a human donor in good health.

The chain has TRBV2 and TRBJ2-5; tentatively, D is TRBD2 (6 bases). The CDR3 extends over 14 amino acids. CDR1 is SNHLY and CDR2 is FYNNEI in the germline V gene. V lost 10 bases and J 6 bases, leaving 21 bases between the germline ends. CDR3 sequence (DNA): TGTGCCACCTCCGTCATGGGGGGATCGAAGACCCAGTACTTC. Translated: CATSVMGGSKTQYF.

The rearrangement links TRBV5-4 to TRBJ1-4, with a possible D match to TRBD1 (5 bases). The CDR3 covers 15 residues. CDR1 is SGHNT, CDR2 YYREEE, per germline (reference sequence). V gave up 4 bases and J gave up 7 bases, with 17 bases separating them. The CDR3 spells CASSPLGGSSEKLFF. DNA for the CDR3: TGTGCCAGCAGCCCCCTCGGGGGATCGAGTGAAAAACTGTTTTTT.

V usage is TRBV9 and J usage is TRBJ1-6; D gene unclear. Germline V gives CDR1 SGDLS, CDR2 YYNGEE. V lost 4 bases and J 6 bases, leaving 14 bases between the germline ends. The CDR3 covers 15 residues. This CDR3 is CASSREQFGNSPLHF. The CDR3 DNA is TGTGCCAGCAGCCGAGAGCAGTTCGGTAATTCACCCCTCCACTTT.

CDR3 sequence (DNA): TGTGCCAGCAGCTCCGTGGCGGGAAATAATTCACCCCTCCACTTT. This codes for CASSSVAGNNSPLHF. The chain is built from TRBV7-6 and TRBJ1-6, with unresolved D. With 4 bases removed from V and 5 bases from J, the gap between germline ends came to 12 bases. The V gene's germline CDR1 is SGHVS and CDR2 FNYEAQ. The length of the CDR3 is 15 residues.

The chain couples TRBV5-8 to TRBJ2-1; D may be TRBD1 (6 bases). Germline V gives CDR1 SGHTS, CDR2 YDEGEE. This CDR3 has 11 amino acids. V was trimmed by 3 bases and J by 11 bases, leaving 9 bases between them. In nucleotides, the CDR3 is TGTGCCAGCAGCTCAGGGGCCAAGCAGTTCTTC. Protein sequence: CASSSGAKQFF.

This clone was observed many times. The chain links TRBV11-2 to TRBJ2-2; TRBD1 aligns across 8 bases. This CDR3 comprises 15 residues. Germline CDR1 SGHAT, CDR2 FQNNGV. With 1 base clipped from V and 5 bases from J, the junction kept 3 bases outside the gene matches. In DNA, the CDR3 is TGTGCCAGCAGCTTAGGACAGGGGTTAACCGGGGAGCTGTTTTTT. Protein: CASSLGQGLTGELFF. Looking up the rest from reference TRBV11-2 and TRBJ2-2 gives the full variable domain: EAGVAQSPRYKIIEKRQSVAFWCNPISGHATLYWYQQILGQGPKLLIQFQNNGVVDDSQLPKDRFSAERLKGVDSTLKIQPAKLEDSAVYLCASSLGQGLTGELFFGEGSRLTVL.

This clone appeared a few times. J is TRBJ2-6 and V is TRBV29-1; D call uncertain. This CDR3 is 12 amino acids long. Germline CDR1 and CDR2: SQVTM and ANQGSEA. V shed 2 bases and J shed 1 base, with 0 bases lying between them. The CDR3 DNA reads as TGCAGCGTTGAATCTGGGGCCAACGTCCTGACTTTC. Protein: CSVESGANVLTF.

This clone was counted between two and nine times. This chain links TRBV7-9 with TRBJ1-1, with TRBD1 as a possible D gene (6 bases). Germline values: CDR1 SEHNR, CDR2 FQNEAQ (reference sequence). Trimming removed 7 bases at V and 1 base at J, with 10 bases between. There are 13 residues in the CDR3. CDR3: CASTLTGNTEAFF. The CDR3 nucleotides read TGTGCCAGCACCCTGACAGGGAACACTGAAGCTTTCTTT.

The V and J genes are TRBV7-6 and TRBJ1-3; 7 bases agree with TRBD1. The trim removed 5 bases at V and 4 bases at J, leaving 5 bases unmatched. Germline V gene lookup returns CDR1 SGHVS and CDR2 FNYEAQ. CDR3 length: 14 amino acids. The chain's CDR3 is CASSHPGGGNTIYF. CDR3 DNA: TGTGCCAGCAGCCATCCAGGGGGGGGAAACACCATATATTTT.

The chain combines TRBV30 with TRBJ1-2; D ambiguous. Trimming pared 2 bases from V and 4 bases from J, leaving 8 bases between. This CDR3 spans 12 amino acids. Germline CDR1 and CDR2: GTSNPN and SVGIG (reference sequence). Here the CDR3 DNA reads TGTGCCTGGAGTTACAGACCCTATGGCTACACCTTC. Translating it yields CAWSYRPYGYTF.

This clone was observed a handful of times. The V gene is TRBV14, the J gene TRBJ2-1; unclear D gene. The V gene lost 4 bases and the J gene lost 6 bases, with 4 bases spanning the gap. This CDR3 is built from 11 residues. In germline, CDR1 is SGHDN, CDR2 FVKESK. CDR3 coding DNA: TGTGCCAGCAGCCTCCTCAATGAGCAGTTCTTC. Translated: CASSLLNEQFF.

The gene calls are TRBV18 and TRBJ2-5; TRBD2 aligns across 9 bases. This CDR3 region has 15 residues. Trimming took 1 base from V and 0 from J; bases not matched to a gene: 0. Germline CDR1 reads KGHSH; CDR2 reads LQKENI. The CDR3 spells CASSPLAGDQETQYF. The CDR3 bases are TGTGCCAGCTCACCACTAGCGGGGGACCAAGAGACCCAGTACTTC.

The genes are TRBV5-1 and TRBJ1-2; 12 bases agree with TRBD1. Per germline, CDR1 SGHRS and CDR2 YFSETQ. Trimming took 4 bases from V and 7 from J; bases not matched to a gene: 5. The CDR3 length is 14 residues. The CDR3: CASSPGQGAGGYTF. In nucleotides, the CDR3 is TGCGCCAGCAGCCCGGGACAGGGGGCCGGTGGCTACACCTTC.

V gene TRBV5-6 combines with J gene TRBJ2-7; TRBD1 might be the D (6 bases). V dropped 0 bases and J dropped 3 bases, with 10 bases sitting between them. Per the germline V gene, CDR1 is SGHDT and CDR2 is YYEEEE. The CDR3 is made up of 14 amino acids. CDR3 nucleotides: TGTGCCAGCAGCTTGGGACAGGAGGACTACGAGCAGTACTTC. Translated, it gives CASSLGQEDYEQYF.

This chain links TRBV25-1 with TRBJ1-2, with TRBD1 matching 8 bases. Germline trimming cut 8 bases from V and 4 bases from J; bases unmatched to any gene: 6. CDR3 length: 13 residues. CDR1 is MGHDK, CDR2 SYGVNS, per germline. The CDR3 reads CASRSTGGYGYTF. DNA of the CDR3: TGTGCCAGCCGTAGCACAGGGGGCTATGGCTACACCTTC.

CDR3 loop: CAWNRREADTQYF. The CDR3 DNA reads TGTGCCTGGAACAGGCGTGAAGCAGATACGCAGTATTTT. The J gene is TRBJ2-3, the V gene TRBV30; possible D gene TRBD1, 5 bases. The V end was cut by 4 bases, the J end by 4 bases, with 12 bases between. Germline CDR1 and CDR2: GTSNPN and SVGIG (reference sequence). The CDR3 is 13 residues long.

The J gene is TRBJ1-2, the V gene TRBV18; D unresolved. CDR1 is KGHSH, CDR2 LQKENI, per germline. The CDR3 consists of 13 residues. Trimming shortened V by 2 bases and J by 1 base, and 5 bases separated the two germline ends. The CDR3 loop reads CASSPEGNYGYTF. CDR3 DNA: TGTGCCAGCTCACCAGAGGGTAACTATGGCTACACCTTC. Full variable domain (missing parts from reference TRBV18 and TRBJ1-2): NAGVMQNPRHLVRRRGQEARLRCSPMKGHSHVYWYRQLPEEGLKFMVYLQKENIIDESGMPKERFSAEFPKEGPSILRIQQVVRGDSAAYFCASSPEGNYGYTFGSGTRLTVV.

This clone was recorded only once. The chain recombines TRBV7-2 with TRBJ1-5; D unresolved. CDR1 is SGHTA, CDR2 FQGNSA, per germline. The CDR3 loop spans 12 amino acids. Trimming shortened V by 1 base and J by 4 bases, and 2 bases separated the two germline ends. This CDR3 reads CASSLVNQPQHF. As DNA, the CDR3 is TGTGCCAGCAGCTTAGTTAATCAGCCCCAGCATTTT.

CDR3 bases: TGTGCCAGCAGGCCGACCTCGGCCTATGGCTACACCTTC. Translation: CASRPTSAYGYTF. The chain carries TRBV6-5 and TRBJ1-2, with D hard to call. CDR1 is MNHEY and CDR2 is SVGAGI in the germline V gene. This CDR3 is 13 amino acids long. Trimming removed 6 bases from V and 4 bases from J, with 12 bases in between.

The chain has TRBV27 and TRBJ1-2, with D unresolved. Germline V gene lookup returns CDR1 MNHEY and CDR2 SMNVEV (reference sequence). The ends were cut back, 5 bases at V and 4 bases at J, with 14 bases in the middle. The CDR3 runs 14 residues. The CDR3 sequence is CASSPTFQSYGYTF. The CDR3 nucleotides read TGTGCCAGCAGTCCGACCTTCCAGAGCTATGGCTACACCTTC.

The chain couples TRBV6-1 to TRBJ2-2, with D hard to call. Trimming pared 7 bases from V and 6 bases from J, leaving 9 bases between. This CDR3 has 12 residues. In germline, CDR1 is MNHNS, CDR2 SASEGT. DNA for the CDR3: TGTGCCAGCAACCTGGGTCCCGGGGAGCTGTTTTTT. Encoded protein: CASNLGPGELFF.

V gene TRBV5-6 combines with J gene TRBJ2-6; D remains unclear. V was pared by 0 bases and J by 4 bases, with 8 bases between. The CDR3 length is 15 residues. Germline lookup yields CDR1 SGHDT and CDR2 YYEEEE. The chain's CDR3 is CASSLGGSGANVLTF. CDR3 nucleotides: TGTGCCAGCAGCTTGGGGGGTTCAGGGGCCAACGTCCTGACTTTC.

This clone appeared a single time. In DNA, the CDR3 is TGTGCCAGCAGCGTACAGCAGGATACGCAGTATTTT. Residues: CASSVQQDTQYF. V usage is TRBV9 and J usage is TRBJ2-3, with D unresolved. The germline V gene encodes CDR1 SGDLS and CDR2 YYNGEE. Trimming left V 1 base short and J 6 bases short, with 6 bases between. The CDR3 length is 12 residues. Full variable domain (rest looked up from reference TRBV9 and TRBJ2-3): DSGVTQTPKHLITATGQRVTLRCSPRSGDLSVYWYQQSLDQGLQFLIQYYNGEERAKGNILERFSAQQFPDLHSELNLSSLELGDSALYFCASSVQQDTQYFGPGTRLTVL.

J is TRBJ1-5 and V is TRBV9; the D is unclear. V dropped 2 bases and J dropped 7 bases, with 10 bases sitting between them. The germline gives CDR1 SGDLS, CDR2 YYNGEE. The CDR3 contains 13 residues. The CDR3 DNA follows: TGTGCCAGCAGCGTGTCGGGGTACCAGCCCCAGCATTTT. Protein product: CASSVSGYQPQHF.

The chain recombines TRBV1 with TRBJ2-3; the table assigns TRBD2, which was not confirmed against the DNA. TRBV1 constitutes a pseudogene. The CDR3 contains 15 residues. CDR3 region: CTSSHGRGNTDTQYF. CDR3 in DNA: TGCACCAGCAGCCATGGAAGAGGGAACACAGATACGCAGTATTTT.

This clone was observed a handful of times. The CDR3 DNA is TGTGCCAGCAGCTTGCCGGGGTCATCGAACACCGGGGAGCTGTTTTTT. Protein sequence: CASSLPGSSNTGELFF. The chain has TRBV5-8 and TRBJ2-2, with a possible D match to TRBD2 (5 bases). The CDR3 is 16 amino acids. Germline CDR1 is SGHTS and CDR2 is YDEGEE. V lost 1 base to trimming and J lost 0 bases, with 10 bases between them.

The chain recombines TRBV7-9 with TRBJ2-7, with D tentatively TRBD2 (5 bases). The V end was cut by 2 bases, the J end by 5 bases, with 13 bases between. From germline, CDR1 is SEHNR and CDR2 FQNEAQ (reference sequence). The CDR3 is made up of 14 amino acids. CDR3 protein: CASSLSGRRNEQYF. As DNA, the CDR3 is TGTGCCAGCAGCTTAAGCGGCAGGAGGAACGAGCAGTACTTC.

The V call is TRBV6-1, the J call TRBJ2-5, with a weak D call TRBD1 (5 bases). Per germline, CDR1 MNHNS and CDR2 SASEGT. Trimming took 7 bases from V and 4 from J, leaving 10 bases between them. CDR3 length: 12 residues. The CDR3 here is CASKGLPETQYF. The CDR3 nucleotides are TGTGCCAGCAAGGGGCTTCCAGAGACCCAGTACTTC.

The DNA for the CDR3 is TGTGCCAGTAAACCGGGACAGGGAGGTGAAAAACTGTTTTTT. Residues: CASKPGQGGEKLFF. This chain connects TRBV2 to TRBJ1-4, with TRBD1 matching over 9 bases. Unmatched junction bases numbered 9, after V lost 9 bases and J lost 7 bases. CDR1 is SNHLY, CDR2 FYNNEI, per germline. The CDR3 loop spans 14 amino acids.